The 12 T cell receptor beta chains listed next were all sequenced from one sample in a study of breast tumors, draining lymph nodes, adjacent tissues. The lymph nodes were axillary draining lymph nodes from breast cancer patients. TCRdb passed the multiplex PCR reads through MiXCR, listing each CDR3 protein once. The table has 190,000 or so distinct CDR3 sequences, over 25% seen once; the top ten hold roughly 4%. The source material was axillary lymph node tissue. These receptors were collected from a female donor with breast cancer. Some clones in this sample may be carry-over from other donors' samples.

The gene calls are TRBV19 and TRBJ1-1; a weak D match, TRBD1 (5 bases). The CDR3 length is 15 residues. Trimming removed 1 base from V and 4 bases from J, with 13 bases in between. Looked up from germline, CDR1 is LNHDA and CDR2 is SQIVND (reference sequence). CDR3 sequence: CASSIVGWGSTEAFF. The CDR3 nucleotides are TGTGCCAGTAGTATAGTGGGTTGGGGGAGCACTGAAGCTTTCTTT.

About this clonotype: It may be a read error: a sequence one base away is much more abundant. J is TRBJ1-2 and V is TRBV12-3 or TRBV12-4; 7 nucleotides line up with TRBD1. The CDR3 is made up of 17 amino acids. V lost 4 bases, J lost 6 bases, and 17 bases stayed unmatched. The CDR3 sequence: CASSCKGARRGRDGYTF. The CDR3 DNA is TGTGCCAGCAGTTGTAAGGGGGCGAGGAGAGGGAGGGATGGCTACACCTTC.

This clonotype was counted at least ten times. This chain joins TRBV5-5 and TRBJ2-1; no definite D call. V was trimmed by 4 bases and J by 6 bases, leaving 17 bases between them. CDR1 is SGHKS and CDR2 is YYEKEE in the germline V gene (reference sequence). The CDR3 consists of 15 residues. The CDR3 sequence: CASSRRLEFSNEQFF. The CDR3 DNA reads as TGTGCCAGCAGCCGAAGGCTCGAATTTAGCAATGAGCAGTTCTTC.

In its sample, this clonotype was seen many times. The V call is TRBV7-4, the J call TRBJ2-1; D remains ambiguous. This CDR3 contains 15 residues. The ends were cut back, 5 bases at V and 6 bases at J, with 17 bases in the middle. Per the germline V gene, CDR1 is SGHVT and CDR2 is SQSDAQ. This CDR3 reads CASSMAPWGINEQFF. DNA for the CDR3: TGTGCCAGCAGCATGGCCCCGTGGGGAATCAATGAGCAGTTCTTC.

This clonotype has just a few counts. Possible read error: a much larger clone is one base away. The chain is built from TRBV20-1 and TRBJ2-7; D may be TRBD2 (5 bases). The CDR3 covers 11 residues. Germline V gene data show CDR1 as DFQATT and CDR2 as SNEGSKA (reference sequence). DNA of the CDR3: TGCAGTGCTACATGGGGTTGGGAGCAGTCCTTC. Protein sequence: CSATWGWEQSF.

Many counts were recorded for this clonotype. This chain connects TRBV5-5 to TRBJ1-3; unclear D gene. This CDR3 has 13 amino acids. Germline CDR1 SGHKS, CDR2 YYEKEE (reference sequence). V lost 2 bases and J lost 4, with 7 bases in between. The CDR3 loop reads CASSFAAGNTIYF. The DNA of the CDR3 is TGTGCCAGCAGCTTCGCGGCCGGAAACACCATATATTTT.

The rearrangement links TRBV10-3 to TRBJ2-5, with 7 bases identical to TRBD2. In germline, CDR1 is ENHRY, CDR2 SYGVKD. J gave up 1 base and V 6 bases, and 35 bases lay outside the gene matches. This CDR3 has 24 residues. DNA of the CDR3: TGTGCCATCAGGAACAGGACCGAGAACGTCCCAAAAACCGGGGACGGGGGGTTCCAAGAGACCCAGTACTTC. Its translation: CAIRNRTENVPKTGDGGFQETQYF.

There are many counts of this clonotype. The genes are TRBV30 and TRBJ2-7; D possibly corresponds to TRBD1 (5 bases). Germline CDR1 is GTSNPN and CDR2 is SVGIG (reference sequence). The V end lost 1 base, the J end lost 5 bases, and 15 bases lay between the germline ends. This CDR3 contains 14 residues. The CDR3 is CAWSGLEGANEQYF. The CDR3 DNA sequence: TGTGCCTGGAGTGGGCTTGAAGGGGCCAACGAGCAGTACTTC.

The sample holds many counts of this clonotype. The chain links TRBV20-1 to TRBJ2-5; no definite D call. Trimming shortened V by 3 bases and J by 4 bases, and 6 bases separated the two germline ends. This CDR3 has 11 residues. CDR1 is DFQATT, CDR2 SNEGSKA, per germline (reference sequence). CDR3 in amino acids: CSARVGETQYF. In DNA, the CDR3 is TGCAGTGCTAGGGTGGGAGAGACCCAGTACTTC.

This clonotype was counted many times. The genes are TRBV10-3 and TRBJ2-1; TRBD2 matches at 8 bases. CDR3 length equals 11 residues. CDR1 ENHRY and CDR2 SYGVKD come from the germline V gene. The J segment lost 8 bases and the V segment lost 9 bases, leaving 3 bases of the junction unmatched. CDR3 protein: CAISGKDEQFF. CDR3 DNA sequence: TGTGCCATTAGCGGGAAAGATGAGCAGTTCTTC.

This clonotype was counted a few times. A much larger clone lies one base from this, so it may be a read error. The J gene is TRBJ2-2, the V gene TRBV20-1; 7 nucleotides match TRBD1. The CDR3 is 13 amino acids. CDR1 is DFQATT, CDR2 SNEGSKA, per germline (reference sequence). In DNA, the CDR3 is TGCAGTGCTAAACAGGGGAACGCCGGGGAGCTGTTTTTT. This encodes CSAKQGNAGELFF.

The chain employs TRBV4-2 and TRBJ1-2, with D tentatively TRBD1 (6 bases). This CDR3 is built from 17 residues. V was trimmed by 1 base and J by 4 bases, leaving 19 bases between them. Germline CDR1 and CDR2: LGHNA and YNFKEQ. The CDR3 reads CASSQGGIRGRSYGYTF. The CDR3 coding sequence is TGTGCCAGCAGCCAAGGCGGGATCAGGGGCCGGTCCTATGGCTACACCTTC.